The 6 T cell receptor beta chains listed next were all sequenced from one sample in a study of shared clonotypes between healthy human individuals (dated by TCRdb to 2018 to 2020). For the CD8 naive samples, CD45RO-negative cells were positively selected for CCR7, yielding a CD45RA+CCR7+ population from which TemRA cells were excluded. To prepare the library, the immunoSEQ multiplex PCR assay was applied. TCRdb obtained this table from immuneACCESS and retained in-frame rearrangements with V and J assigned. These tables miss some clones; where compared with another copy, unresolved V genes account for less than half of the shortfall, and the remainder is unexplained. The sample table records around 1.9 million clones; more than 85% of these occur just once. Over 1.5% of the sample belongs to the ten largest clones. The sequencing sample was made of naive CD8+ T cells from PBMCs. The sample's cell subset or site, from its label and the paper: CD45RA+CCR7+. The receptors shown here come from a man aged 18 to 29 in good health. Some clones in this sample may be carry-over from other donors' samples.

The chain uses TRBV7-3 and TRBJ2-5; TRBD2 might be the D (6 bases). This CDR3 is built from 14 residues. V lost 2 bases to trimming and J lost 0 bases, with 7 bases between them. From germline, CDR1 is SGHTA and CDR2 FQGTGA. The DNA of the CDR3 is TGTGCCAGCAGCTTAGGGGGGTACCAAGAGACCCAGTACTTC. As protein: CASSLGGYQETQYF.

V and J are TRBV29-1 and TRBJ2-1; weak D call: TRBD2 (6 bases). In germline, CDR1 is SQVTM, CDR2 ANQGSEA. CDR3 size: 13 residues. V lost 7 bases, J lost 0 bases, and 10 bases lay in between. The CDR3: CSADYSSYNEQFF. As DNA, the CDR3 is TGCAGCGCGGACTACTCCTCCTACAATGAGCAGTTCTTC.

This chain joins TRBV27 and TRBJ2-7; D is perhaps TRBD2 (6 bases). The CDR3 sequence is 13 residues long. In germline, CDR1 is MNHEY, CDR2 SMNVEV (reference sequence). Trimming left V 2 bases short and J 7 bases short, with 12 bases between. The CDR3 DNA is TGTGCCAGCAGTTTAACGGGGAGGAGTGAGCAGTACTTC. Protein: CASSLTGRSEQYF.

The V and J genes are TRBV19 and TRBJ1-5; no reliable D call. Per the germline V gene, CDR1 is LNHDA and CDR2 is SQIVND (reference sequence). V shed 2 bases and J shed 1 base, with 15 bases lying between them. The CDR3 has 17 residues. The CDR3 region has the DNA TGTGCCAGTAGTATAACCTCGGGAGGTGTCAGCAATCAGCCCCAGCATTTT. As protein: CASSITSGGVSNQPQHF.

This chain joins TRBV7-6 and TRBJ2-5; D is ambiguous. V shed 1 base and J shed 0 bases, with 6 bases lying between them. Per germline, CDR1 SGHVS and CDR2 FNYEAQ. There are 14 residues in the CDR3. The CDR3 DNA reads as TGTGCCAGCAGCTTAGAACAGAACCAAGAGACCCAGTACTTC. This codes for CASSLEQNQETQYF.

This chain links TRBV29-1 with TRBJ1-2; D call uncertain. V gave up 6 bases and J gave up 8 bases, with 19 bases separating them. The CDR3 extends over 13 amino acids. The V gene's germline CDR1 is SQVTM and CDR2 ANQGSEA. CDR3 amino acids: CSVELPGKDGYTF. In DNA form, the CDR3 reads TGCAGCGTGGAACTACCGGGAAAGGACGGCTACACCTTC.